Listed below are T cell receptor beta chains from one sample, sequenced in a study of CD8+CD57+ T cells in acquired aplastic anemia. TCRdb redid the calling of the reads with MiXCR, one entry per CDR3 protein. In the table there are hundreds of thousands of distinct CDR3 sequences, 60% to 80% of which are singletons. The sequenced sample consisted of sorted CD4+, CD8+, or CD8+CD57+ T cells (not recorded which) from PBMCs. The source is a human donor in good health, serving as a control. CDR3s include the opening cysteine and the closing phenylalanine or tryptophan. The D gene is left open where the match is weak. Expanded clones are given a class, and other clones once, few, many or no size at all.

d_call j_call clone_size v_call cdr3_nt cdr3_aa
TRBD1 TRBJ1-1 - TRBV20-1 TGCAGTGCGACCCGTACAGGGGCGGGCGATGAAGCTTTCTTT CSATRTGAGDEAFF
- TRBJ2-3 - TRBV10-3 TGTGCCATCAGTGAGGAGGTGAACACAGATACGCAGTATTTT CAISEEVNTDTQYF
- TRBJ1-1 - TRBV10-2 TGTGCCAGCAGCTACACAGCGGGGCCGACAGAAGCGCTCTTT CASSYTAGPTEALF
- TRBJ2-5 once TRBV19 TGTGCCAGTAGTGAAGGACCGGCGGCGTTCTATGGCTACTCCTTC CASSEGPAAFYGYSF
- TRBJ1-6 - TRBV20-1 TGCAGTGCTAGAGCGGATTGGAATTCACCCCTCCACTTT CSARADWNSPLHF
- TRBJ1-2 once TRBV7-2 TGTGCCAGCAGCCCCGGGACCAAGTACCAAGAGACCCAGACCTTC CASSPGTKYQETQTF
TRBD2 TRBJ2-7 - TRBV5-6 TGTGCCAGCAGCCGTCTAGCGGAGTCGTTCTACGAGCAGTACTTC CASSRLAESFYEQYF
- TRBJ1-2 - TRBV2 TGTGCCTCCAATGCGGGGGCCGCTTTCGGCTACACCTTC CASNAGAAFGYTF
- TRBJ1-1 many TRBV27 TGTGCCAGCAGTTTGGAACCGAACACTGAAGCTTTCTTT CASSLEPNTEAFF
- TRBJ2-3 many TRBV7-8 TGTGCCAGCAGCACCCTGGCGGGGGCTAGCACAGATACGCAGTATTTT CASSTLAGASTDTQYF
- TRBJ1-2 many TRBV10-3 TGTGCCATCAGTGAGCCTCTTCCTGGGCAGGTGGGCTATGGCTACACCTTC CAISEPLPGQVGYGYTF
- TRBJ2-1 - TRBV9 TGTGCCAGCAGCGTGGGGACCAGCGAGGGAGCCAATGAGCAGTTCTTC CASSVGTSEGANEQFF
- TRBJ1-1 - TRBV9 TGTGCCAGCAGCTTGGAAGGGAACGATGAAGCTTTCTTT CASSLEGNDEAFF
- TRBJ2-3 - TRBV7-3 TGTGCCGGCAGCGTCGGACTTGGCGCAGATACGCAGTATTTT CAGSVGLGADTQYF
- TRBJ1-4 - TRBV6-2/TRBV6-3 TGTGCCAGCGGGAGGGATGCGACTAATGAAAAACTGTTTTTT CASGRDATNEKLFF
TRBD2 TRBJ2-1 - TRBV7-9 TGCGCCAGCAGCCCGAGGAGGCGGGGGGGTGTGGATGAGCAGTTCTTC CASSPRRRGGVDEQFF
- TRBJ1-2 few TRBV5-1 TGTGCCAGCAGCTTACGCAGTGGCTACACCTTC CASSLRSGYTF
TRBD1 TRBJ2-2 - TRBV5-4 TGTGCCAGCAGCAACTACAGGGGTATCACCGGGGAGCTGTTTTTT CASSNYRGITGELFF
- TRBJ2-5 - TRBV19 TGTGCCAGTAGTTTAGGGGGGGACCGAAAGACCCAGTACTTC CASSLGGDRKTQYF
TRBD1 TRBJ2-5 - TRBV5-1 TGCGCCAGCGGCTCAACGGACAGGCCTGGGGAGACCCAGTACTTC CASGSTDRPGETQYF
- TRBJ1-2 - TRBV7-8 TGTGCCAGCAGCTACTGGGTTCGGGGTGGCGGGTCCTATGGCTACACCTTC CASSYWVRGGGSYGYTF
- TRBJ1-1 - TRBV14 TGTGCCAGCAGCCAAGTTCGGGGTAACACTGAAGCTTTCTTT CASSQVRGNTEAFF
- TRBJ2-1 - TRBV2 TGTGCCAGCACAGGACTGGGAGAGCCGTTCTTC CASTGLGEPFF
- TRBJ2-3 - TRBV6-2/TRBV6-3 TGTGCAAGCAACGAGTTCGCGGGTAGCACAGATACGCAGTATTTT CASNEFAGSTDTQYF
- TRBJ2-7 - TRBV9 - CASSRTSGEAFFDF
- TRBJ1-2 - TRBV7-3 TGTGCCAGCAGCCCGGGGGCGGCACCGAGCTATGGCTACACCTTC CASSPGAAPSYGYTF
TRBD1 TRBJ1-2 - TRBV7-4 TGTGCCAGCAGTTTAGACAGGGGGACAAAAGATAGTGTTTATGGCTACACCTTC CASSLDRGTKDSVYGYTF
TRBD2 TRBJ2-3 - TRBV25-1 TGTGCCAGCAGTGCCATAGCGGGGGAAGATACGCAGTATTTT CASSAIAGEDTQYF
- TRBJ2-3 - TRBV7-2 TGTGCCACCAGCTTGTCCGGACCTGGCCAAGAGACGCAGTATTTT CATSLSGPGQETQYF